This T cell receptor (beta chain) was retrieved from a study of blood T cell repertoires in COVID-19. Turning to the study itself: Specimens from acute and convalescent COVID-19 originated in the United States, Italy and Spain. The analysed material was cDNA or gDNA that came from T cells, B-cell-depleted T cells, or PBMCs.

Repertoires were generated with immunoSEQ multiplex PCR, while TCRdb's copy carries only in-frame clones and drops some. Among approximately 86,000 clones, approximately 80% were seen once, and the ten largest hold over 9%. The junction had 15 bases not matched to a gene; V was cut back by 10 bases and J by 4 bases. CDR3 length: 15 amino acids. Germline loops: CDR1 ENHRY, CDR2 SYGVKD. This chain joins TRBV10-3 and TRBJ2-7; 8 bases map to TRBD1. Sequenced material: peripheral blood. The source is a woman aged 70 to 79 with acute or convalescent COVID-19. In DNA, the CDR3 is TGTGCCACGCGGACAGGGAACATAGGAGCTTACGAGCAGTACTTC. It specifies CATRTGNIGAYEQYF.